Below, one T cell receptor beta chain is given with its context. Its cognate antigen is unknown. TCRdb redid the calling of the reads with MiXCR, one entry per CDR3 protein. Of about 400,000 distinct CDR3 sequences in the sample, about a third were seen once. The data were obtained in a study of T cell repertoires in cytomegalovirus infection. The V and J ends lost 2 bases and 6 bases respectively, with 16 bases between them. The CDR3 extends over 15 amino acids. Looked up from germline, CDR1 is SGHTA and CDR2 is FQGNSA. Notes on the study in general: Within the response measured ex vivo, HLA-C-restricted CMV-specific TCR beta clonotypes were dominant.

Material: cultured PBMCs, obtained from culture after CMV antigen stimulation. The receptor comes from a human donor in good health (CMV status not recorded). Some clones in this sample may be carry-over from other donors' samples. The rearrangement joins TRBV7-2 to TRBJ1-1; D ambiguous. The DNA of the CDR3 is TGTGCCAGCAGCTTACTCCACATGACCACCTCTGAAGCTTTCTTT. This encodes CASSLLHMTTSEAFF.